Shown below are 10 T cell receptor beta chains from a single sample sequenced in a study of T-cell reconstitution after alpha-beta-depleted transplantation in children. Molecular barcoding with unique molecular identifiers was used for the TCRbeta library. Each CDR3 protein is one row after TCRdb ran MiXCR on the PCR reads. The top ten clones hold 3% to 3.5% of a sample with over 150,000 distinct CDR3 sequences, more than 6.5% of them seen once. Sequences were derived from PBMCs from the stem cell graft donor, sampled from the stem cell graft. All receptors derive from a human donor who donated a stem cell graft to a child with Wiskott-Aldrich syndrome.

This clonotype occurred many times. Here the CDR3 DNA reads TGTGCCTGGAGTCCGGGGGGCCAACAGCCCCAGCATTTT. Translation gives CAWSPGGQQPQHF. The chain combines TRBV30 with TRBJ1-5; weak D call: TRBD1 (6 bases). Trimming took off 2 bases at V and 7 bases at J, with 12 bases between the two ends. CDR3 length: 13 residues. The germline V gene encodes CDR1 GTSNPN and CDR2 SVGIG (reference sequence).

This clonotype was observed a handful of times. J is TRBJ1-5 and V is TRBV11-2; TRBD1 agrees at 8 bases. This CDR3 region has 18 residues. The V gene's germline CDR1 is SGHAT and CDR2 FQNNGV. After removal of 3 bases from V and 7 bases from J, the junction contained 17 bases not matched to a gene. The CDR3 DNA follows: TGTGCCAGCAGCTTCGGGCCCCCCCGGACAGGGTTTTGCCAGCCCCAGCATTTT. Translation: CASSFGPPRTGFCQPQHF.

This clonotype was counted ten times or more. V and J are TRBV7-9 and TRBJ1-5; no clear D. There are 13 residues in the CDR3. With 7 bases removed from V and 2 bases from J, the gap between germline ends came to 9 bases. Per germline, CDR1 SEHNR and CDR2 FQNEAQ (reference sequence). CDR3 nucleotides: TGTGCCAGCACAGCCTCGGGCAATCAGCCCCAGCATTTT. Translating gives CASTASGNQPQHF.

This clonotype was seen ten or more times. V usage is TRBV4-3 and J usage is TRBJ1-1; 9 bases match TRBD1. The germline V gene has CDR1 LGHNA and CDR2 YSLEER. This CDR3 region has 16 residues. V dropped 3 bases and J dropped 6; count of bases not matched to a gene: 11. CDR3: CASSHLRDRERAEAFF. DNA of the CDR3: TGCGCCAGCAGCCATCTCCGGGACAGGGAACGGGCTGAAGCTTTCTTT.

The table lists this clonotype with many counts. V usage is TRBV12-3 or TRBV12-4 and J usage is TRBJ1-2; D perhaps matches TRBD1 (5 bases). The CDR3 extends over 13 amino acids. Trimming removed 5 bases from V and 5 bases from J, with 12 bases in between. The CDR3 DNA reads TGTGCCAGCAGTCGGGACCGGGTATATGGCTACACCTTC. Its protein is CASSRDRVYGYTF.

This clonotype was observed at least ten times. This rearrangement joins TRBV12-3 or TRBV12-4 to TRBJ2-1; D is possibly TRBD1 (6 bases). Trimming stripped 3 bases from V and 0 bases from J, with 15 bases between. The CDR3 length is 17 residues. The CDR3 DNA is TGTGCCAGCAGTTTCTCATCCCGAGGGGGCTCCTACAATGAGCAGTTCTTC. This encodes CASSFSSRGGSYNEQFF.

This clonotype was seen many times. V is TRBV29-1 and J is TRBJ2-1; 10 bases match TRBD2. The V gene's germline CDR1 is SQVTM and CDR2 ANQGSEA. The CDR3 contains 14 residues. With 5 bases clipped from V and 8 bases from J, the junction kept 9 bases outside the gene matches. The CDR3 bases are TGCAGCGTTCCAGCGGGAGGGCATTTGGATGAGCAGTTCTTC. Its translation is CSVPAGGHLDEQFF.

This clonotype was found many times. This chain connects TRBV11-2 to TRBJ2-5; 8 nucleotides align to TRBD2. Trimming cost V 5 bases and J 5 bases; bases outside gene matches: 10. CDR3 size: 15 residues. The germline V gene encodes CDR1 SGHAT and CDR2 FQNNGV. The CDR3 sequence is CASSPSRTSLETQYF. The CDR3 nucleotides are TGTGCCAGCAGCCCTAGCCGGACTAGCCTGGAGACCCAGTACTTC.

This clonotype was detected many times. The CDR3 sequence: CASSLGHSTDTQYF. The CDR3 DNA reads as TGTGCCAGCAGCTTAGGGCACAGCACAGATACGCAGTATTTT. This chain uses TRBV7-9 with TRBJ2-3; D is ambiguous. The CDR3 is made up of 14 amino acids. CDR1 SEHNR and CDR2 FQNEAQ come from the germline V gene (reference sequence). V was pared by 1 base and J by 0 bases, with 5 bases between.

The CDR3 nucleotides are TGCGCCAGCAGCTTGACAGGGGGCTTGAGCTCCTACAATGAGCAGTTCTTC. Protein product: CASSLTGGLSSYNEQFF. V is TRBV5-1 and J is TRBJ2-1; TRBD1 matches at 9 bases. CDR1 is SGHRS, CDR2 YFSETQ, per germline. V shed 1 base and J 0 bases; nucleotides not matched to a gene: 5. CDR3 size: 17 residues.